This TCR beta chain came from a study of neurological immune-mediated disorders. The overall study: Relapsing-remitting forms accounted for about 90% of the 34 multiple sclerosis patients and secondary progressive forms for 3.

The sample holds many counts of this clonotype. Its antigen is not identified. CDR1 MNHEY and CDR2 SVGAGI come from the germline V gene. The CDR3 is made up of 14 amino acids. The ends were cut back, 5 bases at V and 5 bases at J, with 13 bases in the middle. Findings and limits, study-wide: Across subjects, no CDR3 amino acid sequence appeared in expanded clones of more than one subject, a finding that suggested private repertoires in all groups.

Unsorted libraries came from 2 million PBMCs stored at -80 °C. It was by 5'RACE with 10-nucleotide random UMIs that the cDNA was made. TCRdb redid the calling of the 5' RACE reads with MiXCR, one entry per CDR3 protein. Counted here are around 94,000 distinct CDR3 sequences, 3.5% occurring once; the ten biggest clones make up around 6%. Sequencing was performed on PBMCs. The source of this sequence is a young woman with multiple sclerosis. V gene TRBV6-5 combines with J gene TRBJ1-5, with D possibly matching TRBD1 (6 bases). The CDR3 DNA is TGTGCCAGCAGTCCTCAGACAGGCTATCAGCCCCAGCATTTT. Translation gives CASSPQTGYQPQHF.